Below, 21 T cell receptor beta chains from the same sample are listed, as sequenced in a study of T-cell reconstitution after alpha-beta-depleted transplantation in children. Preparing the TCRbeta library involved the use of unique molecular identifiers. Each CDR3 protein is one row after TCRdb ran MiXCR on the PCR reads. The sample contains 700,000 to 950,000 distinct CDR3 sequences, 15% to 20% of which appear only once. The source material was PBMCs, mostly from graft donor cells, sampled 360 days after TCRalphabeta/CD19-depleted stem cell transplant. The source is a male patient between 5 and 17 years old who had a stem cell transplant for acute lymphoblastic leukemia, so the T cells may come from the graft donor.

V and J are TRBV29-1 and TRBJ1-1, with D maybe TRBD1 (6 bases). Trimming left V 5 bases short and J 5 bases short, with 15 bases between. Germline CDR1 and CDR2: SQVTM and ANQGSEA. The CDR3 loop spans 13 amino acids. The CDR3 DNA follows: TGCAGCGTTAGGCAGGGGAAAGGGACTGAAGCTTTCTTT. It yields the protein CSVRQGKGTEAFF.

There are a few counts of this clonotype. The rearrangement uses TRBV30 and TRBJ1-1; 8 bases fit TRBD1. This CDR3 has 13 residues. From germline, CDR1 is GTSNPN and CDR2 SVGIG (reference sequence). The V gene end was trimmed by 7 bases and the J gene end by 1 base; junction bases not matched to a gene: 5. This CDR3 is CALRTGPNTEAFF. CDR3 DNA: TGTGCCTTAAGGACAGGGCCGAACACTGAAGCTTTCTTT.

This clonotype has just a few counts. This chain links TRBV7-9 with TRBJ2-1, with D perhaps TRBD1 (5 bases). V lost 2 bases and J 5 bases, leaving 25 bases between the germline ends. This CDR3 comprises 19 residues. Germline V lookup: CDR1 SEHNR, CDR2 FQNEAQ (reference sequence). The CDR3 is CASSLNFLQVGHIHNEQFF. The CDR3 region has the DNA TGTGCCAGCAGCTTAAATTTCCTCCAGGTGGGGCACATCCACAATGAGCAGTTCTTC. Full variable domain (remainder filled in from reference TRBV7-9 and TRBJ2-1): DTGVSQNPRHKITKRGQNVTFRCDPISEHNRLYWYRQTLGQGPEFLTYFQNEAQLEKSRLLSDRFSAERPKGSFSTLEIQRTEQGDSAMYLCASSLNFLQVGHIHNEQFFGPGTRLTVL.

V and J are TRBV5-1 and TRBJ1-4, with D uncertain. CDR3 length: 13 residues. CDR1 and CDR2 from the germline V gene are SGHRS and YFSETQ. Trimming shortened V by 0 bases and J by 12 bases, and 12 bases separated the two germline ends. The CDR3 loop is CASSLDLFGELFF. CDR3 in DNA: TGCGCCAGCAGCTTGGACCTGTTTGGGGAACTGTTTTTT.

The rearrangement uses TRBV7-9 and TRBJ2-7; TRBD2 aligns across 12 bases. The CDR3 totals 15 residues. CDR1 is SEHNR and CDR2 is FQNEAQ in the germline V gene (reference sequence). V was pared by 0 bases and J by 5 bases, with 2 bases of the junction left unmatched. In nucleotides, the CDR3 is TGTGCCAGCAGCTTAGCGACTAGCGGGAGCCACGAGCAGTACTTC. This translates into CASSLATSGSHEQYF. The full variable domain, in which reference TRBV7-9 and TRBJ2-7 provide the parts outside the CDR3, is DTGVSQNPRHKITKRGQNVTFRCDPISEHNRLYWYRQTLGQGPEFLTYFQNEAQLEKSRLLSDRFSAERPKGSFSTLEIQRTEQGDSAMYLCASSLATSGSHEQYFGPGTRLTVT.

This clonotype was counted a few times. The CDR3 is CATSSRVEQFF. The CDR3, as DNA: TGTGCCACCAGCAGTCGGGTTGAGCAGTTCTTC. The rearrangement links TRBV15 to TRBJ2-1; no reliable D call. Trimming pared 3 bases from V and 9 bases from J, leaving 6 bases between. CDR1 and CDR2 from the germline V gene are LNHNV and YYDKDF (reference sequence). This CDR3 has 11 amino acids.

In its sample, this clonotype was seen a few times. This rearrangement joins TRBV5-1 to TRBJ1-2; 11 bases map to TRBD1. V shed 4 bases, J shed 3 bases, and the junction held 11 bases outside the gene matches. The CDR3 is 17 residues long. Germline CDR1 SGHRS, CDR2 YFSETQ. CDR3 sequence (DNA): TGCGCCAGCAGCCCCAAGGACAGGGGGCGAGGGGACTATGGCTACACCTTC. Translated, it gives CASSPKDRGRGDYGYTF.

This clonotype was counted between two and nine times. CDR3 residues: CATPGSRDIDYEQYF. CDR3 nucleotide sequence: TGTGCCACCCCCGGGTCAAGGGACATTGACTACGAGCAGTACTTC. The chain uses TRBV24-1 and TRBJ2-7; a weak D match, TRBD1 (6 bases). Per germline, CDR1 KGHDR and CDR2 SFDVKD. V lost 9 bases to trimming and J lost 3 bases, with 20 bases between them. The CDR3 loop spans 15 amino acids.

This clonotype was counted at least ten times. The gene calls are TRBV5-1 and TRBJ2-7, with D maybe TRBD2 (6 bases). The CDR3 is 13 residues long. Germline V gene data show CDR1 as SGHRS and CDR2 as YFSETQ. Trimming stripped 4 bases from V and 3 bases from J, with 11 bases between. CDR3: CASSRDLIYEQYF. CDR3 sequence (DNA): TGCGCCAGCAGCCGGGACTTAATCTACGAGCAGTACTTC.

This clonotype was counted many times. This chain connects TRBV6-5 to TRBJ2-4; D might be TRBD1 (5 bases). The CDR3 has 16 amino acids. V was trimmed by 6 bases and J by 2 bases, leaving 17 bases between them. Looked up from germline, CDR1 is MNHEY and CDR2 is SVGAGI. This chain's CDR3 is CASRTYMTATKNIQYF. CDR3 bases: TGTGCCAGCAGAACGTACATGACAGCCACCAAAAACATTCAGTACTTC.

This clonotype was seen only a few times. This chain links TRBV4-1 with TRBJ2-7, with 16 bases identical to TRBD2. Germline CDR1 is MGHRA and CDR2 is YSYEKL. The CDR3 length is 18 residues. V shed 3 bases, J shed 2 bases, and the junction held 7 bases outside the gene matches. The CDR3 coding sequence is TGCGCCAGCAGCCAGGGACTAGCGGGAGGGCCTAGGACCTACGAGCAGTACTTC. Protein sequence: CASSQGLAGGPRTYEQYF.

V is TRBV5-4 and J is TRBJ2-3, with D unresolved. Trimming shortened V by 1 base and J by 2 bases, and 20 bases separated the two germline ends. The CDR3 covers 18 residues. The germline V gene encodes CDR1 SGHNT and CDR2 YYREEE (reference sequence). The CDR3 DNA reads as TGTGCCAGCAGCTTGACCCCTATTTTCGACAAACCCACAGATACGCAGTATTTT. Protein product: CASSLTPIFDKPTDTQYF.

This clonotype was detected only a few times. The rearrangement links TRBV7-2 to TRBJ2-3, with 9 positions matching TRBD2. Germline trimming cut 6 bases from V and 11 bases from J; bases unmatched to any gene: 18. This CDR3 is 16 amino acids long. CDR1 is SGHTA and CDR2 is FQGNSA in the germline V gene. The DNA for the CDR3 is TGTGCCAGCAGAAAAGAGACTAGCGGCAGGAGGGAAGGGCAGTATTTT. This gives the protein CASRKETSGRREGQYF.

V gene TRBV7-2 combines with J gene TRBJ1-1; D gene unclear. CDR3 size: 18 residues. V lost 4 bases to trimming and J lost 0 bases, with 21 bases between them. The germline gives CDR1 SGHTA, CDR2 FQGNSA. CDR3 bases: TGTGCCAGCAGCTCTAGCCGCCCAGGCAATCCGATGAACACTGAAGCTTTCTTT. Encoded protein: CASSSSRPGNPMNTEAFF.

This clonotype was found a few times. This chain connects TRBV12-3 or TRBV12-4 to TRBJ1-1, with D maybe TRBD1 (5 bases). The CDR3 consists of 15 residues. V was pared by 1 base and J by 0 bases, with 9 bases between. The CDR3 DNA follows: TGTGCCAGCAGTTTAGGGACAACCTTGAACACTGAAGCTTTCTTT. Protein: CASSLGTTLNTEAFF.

This clonotype was counted ten times or more. V usage is TRBV9 and J usage is TRBJ1-3; no reliable D call. V was cut by 0 bases and J by 4 bases, with 2 bases left in between. Germline V gives CDR1 SGDLS, CDR2 YYNGEE. The CDR3 consists of 12 residues. The chain's CDR3 is CASSVDGNTIYF. CDR3 sequence (DNA): TGTGCCAGCAGCGTAGACGGAAACACCATATATTTT.

This clonotype was recorded at least ten times. The chain joins TRBV4-1 to TRBJ1-1; D remains unclear. There are 16 residues in the CDR3. The V gene's germline CDR1 is MGHRA and CDR2 YSYEKL. V dropped 1 base and J dropped 0 bases, with 12 bases sitting between them. The CDR3 DNA is TGCGCCAGCAGCCAAGGTGGTCGCCTTATGAACACTGAAGCTTTCTTT. It encodes CASSQGGRLMNTEAFF.

This clonotype showed up just a few times. The chain links TRBV5-8 to TRBJ2-4; the D gene is possibly TRBD2 (6 bases). CDR1 is SGHTS, CDR2 YDEGEE, per germline. CDR3 length: 15 amino acids. The V and J ends lost 3 bases and 1 base respectively, with 11 bases between them. CDR3 protein: CASSSGDFAKNIQYF. The CDR3 nucleotides read TGTGCCAGCAGCTCCGGGGACTTTGCCAAAAACATTCAGTACTTC. The full variable domain, in which reference TRBV5-8 and TRBJ2-4 provide the parts outside the CDR3, is EAGVTQSPTHLIKTRGQQATLRCSPISGHTSVYWYQQALGLGLQFLLWYDEGEERNRGNFPPRFSGRQFPNYSSELNVNALELEDSALYLCASSSGDFAKNIQYFGAGTRLSVL.

This rearrangement joins TRBV9 to TRBJ2-5; 8 positions match TRBD1. This CDR3 has 16 residues. Germline values: CDR1 SGDLS, CDR2 YYNGEE. V lost 0 bases and J lost 0; bases outside the gene matches: 4. CDR3 sequence reads: CASSVEGDRYQETQYF. CDR3 DNA: TGTGCCAGCAGCGTAGAAGGGGACAGGTACCAAGAGACCCAGTACTTC.

This clonotype has just a few counts. V and J are TRBV7-9 and TRBJ2-3, with D maybe TRBD1 (5 bases). The CDR3 loop spans 17 amino acids. V lost 7 bases to trimming and J lost 2 bases, with 22 bases between them. Germline assignment: CDR1 SEHNR and CDR2 FQNEAQ (reference sequence). The CDR3 loop reads CASTLWGWSGITDTQYF. Written as DNA, the CDR3 is TGTGCCAGCACCCTTTGGGGTTGGTCAGGGATCACAGATACGCAGTATTTT. Using reference TRBV7-9 and TRBJ2-3 for the parts outside the CDR3, the full variable domain is DTGVSQNPRHKITKRGQNVTFRCDPISEHNRLYWYRQTLGQGPEFLTYFQNEAQLEKSRLLSDRFSAERPKGSFSTLEIQRTEQGDSAMYLCASTLWGWSGITDTQYFGPGTRLTVL.

The genes are TRBV5-4 and TRBJ2-6; D call uncertain. Germline CDR1 is SGHNT and CDR2 is YYREEE (reference sequence). With 4 bases removed from V and 2 bases from J, the gap between germline ends came to 10 bases. The CDR3 loop spans 15 amino acids. CDR3 in amino acids: CASSLMRTGANVLTF. CDR3 in DNA: TGTGCCAGCAGCCTCATGAGAACTGGGGCCAACGTCCTGACTTTC.